This T cell receptor beta chain was profiled in a study of regulatory T cells in long-lasting Graves disease. Relying on iRepertoire HTBI primers and Arm-PCR of CDR3 regions, the team built TCR beta libraries. TCRdb reprocessed the multiplex PCR reads via MiXCR and lists one record per CDR3 protein. Among about 240,000 distinct CDR3 sequences, over 20% were seen once, and the ten largest hold around 13%. The CDR3 sequence is 15 residues long. After removal of 2 bases from V and 4 bases from J, the junction contained 6 bases not matched to a gene. Per the germline V gene, CDR1 is LGHNA and CDR2 is YNFKEQ. Time point defined: newly diagnosed GD, antithyroid drugs for less than 3 months. After RNA was extracted from PBMCs, the TCR library was made from it. Graves' disease diagnosis was established per American Thyroid Association guidelines. This clonotype was seen ten or more times.

The input for sequencing was peripheral blood mononuclear cells (PBMCs), taken at new diagnosis, from a patient treated with antithyroid drugs. This TCR was recovered from a female donor with Graves disease. The J gene is TRBJ2-3, the V gene TRBV4-2, with TRBD1 identical over 7 bases. CDR3 residues: CASSQSQGVADTQYF. CDR3 sequence (DNA): TGTGCCAGCAGCCAATCGCAGGGGGTGGCAGATACGCAGTATTTT.